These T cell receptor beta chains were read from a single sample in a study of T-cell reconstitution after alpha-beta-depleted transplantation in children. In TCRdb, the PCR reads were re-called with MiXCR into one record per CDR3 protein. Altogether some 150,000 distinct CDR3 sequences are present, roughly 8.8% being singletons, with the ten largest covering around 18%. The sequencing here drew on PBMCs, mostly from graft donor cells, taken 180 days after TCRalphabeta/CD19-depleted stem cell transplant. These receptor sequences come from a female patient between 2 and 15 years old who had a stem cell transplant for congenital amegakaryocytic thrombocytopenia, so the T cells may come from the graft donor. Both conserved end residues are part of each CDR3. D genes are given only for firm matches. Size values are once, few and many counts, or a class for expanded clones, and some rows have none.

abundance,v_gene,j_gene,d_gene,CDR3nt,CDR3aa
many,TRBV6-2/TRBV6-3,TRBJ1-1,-,TGTGCCAGCAGTAACCTCCCGGGGGGGTTGAACACTGAAGCTTTCTTT,CASSNLPGGLNTEAFF
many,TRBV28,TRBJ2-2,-,TGTGCCAGCAGTATTTATACAGGGAGCACCGGGGAGCTGTTTTTT,CASSIYTGSTGELFF
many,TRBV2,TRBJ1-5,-,TGTGCCAGCAGTGAAGCCCGTTCCGGGCAGCCCCAGCATTTT,CASSEARSGQPQHF
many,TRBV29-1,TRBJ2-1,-,TGCAGCGCCCCGGGGATGCACAATGAGCAGTTCTTC,CSAPGMHNEQFF
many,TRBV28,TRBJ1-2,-,TGTGCCAGCAGTTTGTTGGGGGCGGGGGCGTCTGGCTACACCTTC,CASSLLGAGASGYTF
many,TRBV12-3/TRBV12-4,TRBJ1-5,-,TGTGCCAGCAGTTTAACCCAGGATCAGCCCCAGCATTTT,CASSLTQDQPQHF
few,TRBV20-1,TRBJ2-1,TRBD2,TGCAGTGCTAGGAGTGGGGTGAGCGGGGTCTCCTACAATGAGCAGTTCTTC,CSARSGVSGVSYNEQFF
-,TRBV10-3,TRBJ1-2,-,TGTGCCATCAGTGACTCCGGGACTGGAGCCTATGAGGGCTACACCTTC,CAISDSGTGAYEGYTF
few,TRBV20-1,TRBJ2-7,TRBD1,TGCAGTGCTAGATCGGTTGGACAGGGGGCCTACGAGCAGTACTTC,CSARSVGQGAYEQYF
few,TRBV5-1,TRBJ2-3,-,TGCGCCAGCAGCCACCCGGGGACAGATACGCAGTATTTT,CASSHPGTDTQYF
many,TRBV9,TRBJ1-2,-,TGTGCCAGCAGCTTAGGGGTGGAGGGCTACACCTTC,CASSLGVEGYTF
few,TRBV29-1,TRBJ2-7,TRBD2,TGCAGCGTTCGGACTAGCGGAAGCAATCTGAGGTTCGACGAGCAGTACTTC,CSVRTSGSNLRFDEQYF
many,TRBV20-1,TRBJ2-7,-,TGCAGTGCTAGAGATCTTTACGAGCAGTACTTC,CSARDLYEQYF
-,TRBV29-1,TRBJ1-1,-,TGCAGCGTTGAAAAGGGATTGAACACTGAAGCTTTCTTT,CSVEKGLNTEAFF
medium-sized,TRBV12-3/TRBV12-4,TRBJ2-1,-,TGTGCCAGCACTATTTTATGGGGCAATGAGCAGTTCTTC,CASTILWGNEQFF
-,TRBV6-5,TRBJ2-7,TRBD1,TGTGCGTGCAGTTACAGCACAGGGGTGTTGTACGAGCAGTACTTC,CACSYSTGVLYEQYF
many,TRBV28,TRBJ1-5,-,TGTGCCAGCAGTTTCCTGGACACGGGCAATCAGCCCCAGCATTTT,CASSFLDTGNQPQHF
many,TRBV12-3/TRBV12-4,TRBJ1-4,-,TGTGCCAGCAGCCCCCTTGGGCTGTCTAATGAAAAACTGTTTTTT,CASSPLGLSNEKLFF
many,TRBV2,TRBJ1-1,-,TGTGCCAGCACTAGGATGGGGAACACTGAAGCTTTCTTT,CASTRMGNTEAFF
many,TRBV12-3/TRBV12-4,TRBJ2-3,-,TGTGCCAGCAGCCCTTGGGGCACAGATACGCAGTATTTT,CASSPWGTDTQYF
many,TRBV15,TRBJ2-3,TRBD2,TGTGCCACCAGCAGTAGCGGGGGGAAGACAGATACGCAGTATTTT,CATSSSGGKTDTQYF
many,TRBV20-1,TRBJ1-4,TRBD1,TGCAGTGCGGGGACAGGACCAACTAATGAAAAACTGTTTTTT,CSAGTGPTNEKLFF
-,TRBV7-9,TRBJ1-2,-,TGTGCCAGCAGCAAAAACTCCGTTCCCTATGGCTACACCTTC,CASSKNSVPYGYTF
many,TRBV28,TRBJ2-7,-,TGTGCCAGCAGCCTTCCAGGGTGGTACGAGCAGTACTTC,CASSLPGWYEQYF
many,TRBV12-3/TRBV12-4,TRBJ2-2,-,TGTGCCAGCAGGCCCCGGGTCGTTTGGGCCGGGGAGCTGTTTTTT,CASRPRVVWAGELFF
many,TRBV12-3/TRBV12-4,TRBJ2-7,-,TGTGCCAGCAAAGGGAGAGAGCAGTACTTC,CASKGREQYF
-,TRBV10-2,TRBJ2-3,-,TGCGCCAGCAGTGGATCGACAGATACGCAGTATTTT,CASSGSTDTQYF
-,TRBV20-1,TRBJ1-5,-,TGCAGTGCTAGAGATGTACGTGGTCAGCCCCAGCATTTT,CSARDVRGQPQHF